A selection of T cell receptor beta chains follows, all from one sample in a study of blood T cell repertoires in COVID-19. Here immunoSEQ multiplex PCR was the method, and the copy in TCRdb shows in-frame clones only, minus some. The sample lists roughly 230,000 clones, roughly four fifths occurring once. The sequenced sample was peripheral blood. These receptor sequences come from a woman between 50 and 59 years old with acute or convalescent COVID-19. Both conserved end residues are trimmed from each CDR3.

J	V	CDR3
TRBJ2-3	TRBV7-2	ASSLTGTNLGRTDTQY
TRBJ2-5	TRBV6-5	ASSYLTSGAQETQY
TRBJ2-7	TRBV7-2	ASSSARLRVEQY
TRBJ1-5	TRBV19	ASSTASAGNQPQH
TRBJ1-1	TRBV19	ASSMIGGSQAF
TRBJ2-3	TRBV15	ATSRGSGAEDTQY
TRBJ2-7	TRBV18	ASSIIEDSYEQY
TRBJ1-1	TRBV18	ASSQAGQGISEAF
TRBJ1-3	TRBV3-1/TRBV3-2	ASSHGQGGNTIY
TRBJ1-6	TRBV6-6	ASRGRSDSPLH
TRBJ1-5	TRBV5-6	ASSLAGGEQH
TRBJ1-1	TRBV7-3	ASSPGTLGTEAF
TRBJ2-7	TRBV5-6	ASSGGTSALLTYEQY
TRBJ2-2	TRBV4-1	ASSPVDKNTGELF
TRBJ2-7	TRBV4-3	ASSQGTGTSYEQY
TRBJ1-5	TRBV18	ASSLTGTGSQPQH
TRBJ1-2	TRBV5-1	ASSPGTGANYGYT
TRBJ2-4	TRBV19	ASSQNVASGGFIQY
TRBJ2-1	TRBV10-3	AIKSQANEQF
TRBJ1-4	TRBV29-1	SARQDLGEKLF
TRBJ2-1	TRBV3-1/TRBV3-2	ASSPRQGSEQF
TRBJ1-5	TRBV12-3/TRBV12-4	ASIPAGQPQH
TRBJ2-2	TRBV3-1/TRBV3-2	ASSQKTDRGAV
TRBJ2-7	TRBV11-2	AATYEQY
TRBJ2-1	TRBV7-9	ASSLVTSGRGEQF
TRBJ2-3	TRBV28	ASHSTPDTQY
TRBJ1-1	TRBV7-8	ASSHNRVEGNTEAF
TRBJ1-1	TRBV19	ASSFMNTEAF
TRBJ1-4	TRBV19	ASSSPGGEKLF
TRBJ1-1	TRBV6-1	ASSEEGGTEAF
TRBJ2-7	TRBV19	ASSSRQTYEQY
TRBJ1-6	TRBV7-2	ASRGPGVGSPLH